One and the same sample provided the 5 T cell receptor beta chains below, sequenced in a study of early stage breast cancer tumors. Method: immunoSEQ multiplex PCR; TCRdb's copy keeps in-frame clones and lacks some. The sample holds more than 13,000 clones, around three quarters seen once. The sequencing sample was made of normal breast tissue next to the tumor. The receptors were gathered from a person between 50 and 60 years old with breast cancer.

The V and J genes are TRBV7-8 and TRBJ1-2; D may be TRBD1 (5 bases). The V end lost 2 bases, the J end lost 8 bases, and 9 bases lay between the germline ends. This CDR3 contains 12 residues. CDR1 is SGHVS and CDR2 is FQNEAQ in the germline V gene. For the CDR3, the DNA is TGTGCCAGCAGCTTACAGGGTTCGGGCTACACCTTC. Residues: CASSLQGSGYTF.

This clone appeared once. The chain is built from TRBV10-3 and TRBJ1-2, with 8 bases lining up with TRBD1. CDR1 ENHRY and CDR2 SYGVKD come from the germline V gene. Trimming at V came to 11 bases and at J to 6 bases, leaving 14 bases not matched to a gene. CDR3 size: 14 residues. The chain's CDR3 is CAASRTGIEDGYTF. CDR3 bases: TGTGCCGCATCAAGGACAGGGATTGAAGATGGCTACACCTTC.

This chain links TRBV15 with TRBJ2-1, with TRBD2 matching over 11 bases. Germline V CDR1 and CDR2: LNHNV, YYDKDF (reference sequence). This CDR3 is 17 amino acids long. Unmatched junction bases numbered 12, after V lost 2 bases and J lost 9 bases. For the CDR3, the DNA is TGTGCCACCAGCAGACTCTTAGCGGGAGGGGTCAAGGGTGAGCAGTTCTTC. Translating it yields CATSRLLAGGVKGEQFF.

The V gene is TRBV5-1, the J gene TRBJ2-2, with 10 bases lining up with TRBD1. The trim removed 2 bases at V and 0 bases at J, leaving 7 bases unmatched. Germline CDR1 SGHRS, CDR2 YFSETQ. The CDR3 extends over 18 amino acids. CDR3 region: CASSFAPGTGANTGELFF. Written as DNA, the CDR3 is TGCGCCAGCAGCTTTGCCCCCGGGACAGGGGCGAACACCGGGGAGCTGTTTTTT.

V usage is TRBV2 and J usage is TRBJ1-5; possibly TRBD1 for D (6 bases). This CDR3 region has 16 residues. Per the germline V gene, CDR1 is SNHLY and CDR2 is FYNNEI. The germline V and J ends were trimmed by 4 bases and 3 bases, with 16 bases remaining between them. CDR3 residues: CASSGSDSGFNQPQHF. In nucleotides, the CDR3 is TGTGCCAGCAGTGGGTCGGACAGTGGTTTCAATCAGCCCCAGCATTTT.